This T cell receptor beta chain was found in a study of cytomegalovirus exposure and HLA in healthy donors. PCR employed 60 Vbeta and 13 Jbeta primers. Clones were sequenced by immunoSEQ multiplex PCR, and TCRdb holds only the in-frame ones, with some missing. The profile shows around 150,000 clones, around 76% of them singletons. The germline V gene has CDR1 SEHNR and CDR2 FQNEAQ (reference sequence). The trim removed 0 bases at V and 6 bases at J, leaving 4 bases unmatched. There are 14 residues in the CDR3. This chain connects TRBV7-9 to TRBJ2-7; 8 nucleotides agree with TRBD1. The clonotype originates from a man aged 18 to 30 in good health and CMV-seronegative. The sample comprised PBMCs. Here the CDR3 reads CASSLAGTGTEQYF. CDR3 bases: TGTGCCAGCAGCTTAGCAGGGACAGGCACCGAGCAGTACTTC.